This TCR beta chain was recorded in a study of T cells after posttransplantation cyclophosphamide. This CDR3 comprises 16 residues. Germline V gives CDR1 MGHDK, CDR2 SYGVNS. V was trimmed by 1 base and J by 4 bases, leaving 16 bases between them. Clones were sequenced by immunoSEQ multiplex PCR, and TCRdb holds only the in-frame ones, with some missing. Among approximately 50,000 clones, around 94% were seen once, and the ten largest hold around 2.8%. The genes are TRBV25-1 and TRBJ1-1; possibly TRBD1 for D (6 bases). The TCR was taken from a woman aged 25 to 39 in good health and a related stem cell transplant donor. Sequenced material: PBMCs. The CDR3 DNA is TGTGCCAGCAGTGAATCGGGACACCCCCTTGGCACTGAAGCTTTCTTT. Its protein product is CASSESGHPLGTEAFF.